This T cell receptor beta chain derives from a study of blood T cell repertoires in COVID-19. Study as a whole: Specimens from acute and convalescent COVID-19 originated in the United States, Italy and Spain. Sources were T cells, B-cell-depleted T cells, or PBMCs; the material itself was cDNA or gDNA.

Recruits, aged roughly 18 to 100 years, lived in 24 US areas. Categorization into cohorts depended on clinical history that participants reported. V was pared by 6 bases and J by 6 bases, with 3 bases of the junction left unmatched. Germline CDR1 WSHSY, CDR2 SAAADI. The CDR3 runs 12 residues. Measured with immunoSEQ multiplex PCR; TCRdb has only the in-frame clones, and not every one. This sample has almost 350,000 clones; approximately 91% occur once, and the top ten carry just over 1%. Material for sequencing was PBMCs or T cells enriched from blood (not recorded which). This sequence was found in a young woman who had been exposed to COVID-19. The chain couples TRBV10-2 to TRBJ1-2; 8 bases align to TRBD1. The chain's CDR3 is CASSGQGHGYTF. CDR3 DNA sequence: TGCGCCAGCAGCGGACAGGGCCATGGCTACACCTTC.